One T cell receptor beta chain is described in this entry. This specimen comes from a study of OX40 agonist ivuxolimab in advanced cancers. Profiling relied on immunoSEQ multiplex PCR, and the TCRdb table lists in-frame clones only, not all of them. The sample records roughly 30,000 clones, 84% being singletons. The V segment lost 2 bases and the J segment 2 bases; nucleotides outside the gene matches: 5. The CDR3 has 16 amino acids. Looked up from germline, CDR1 is MNHNS and CDR2 is SASEGT. This sequence originates from an adult with an advanced solid tumor such as melanoma, head and neck, liver or kidney cancer. The sequencing here drew on CD4+ or CD8+ T cells sorted from blood, taken in a trial of the OX40 agonist ivuxolimab. The chain couples TRBV6-1 to TRBJ2-3; 9 positions agree with TRBD2. The CDR3 loop is CASSELLAGLTDTQYF. In nucleotides, the CDR3 is TGTGCCAGCAGTGAACTACTAGCGGGCCTCACAGATACGCAGTATTTT.